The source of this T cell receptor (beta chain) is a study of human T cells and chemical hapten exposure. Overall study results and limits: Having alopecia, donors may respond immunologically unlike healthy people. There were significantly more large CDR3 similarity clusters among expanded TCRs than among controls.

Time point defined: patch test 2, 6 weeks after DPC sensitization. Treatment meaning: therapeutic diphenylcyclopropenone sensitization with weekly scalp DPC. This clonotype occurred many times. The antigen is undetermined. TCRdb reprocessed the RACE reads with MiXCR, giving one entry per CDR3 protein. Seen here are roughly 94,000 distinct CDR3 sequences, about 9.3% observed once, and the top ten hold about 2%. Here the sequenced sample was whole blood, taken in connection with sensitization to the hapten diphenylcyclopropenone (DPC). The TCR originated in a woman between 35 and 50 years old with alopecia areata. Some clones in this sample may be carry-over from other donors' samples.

The CDR3 DNA reads as TGTGCCAGCAGTTACACAGGGGGGAGTGAAAAACTGTTTTTT. It translates to CASSYTGGSEKLFF. This chain links TRBV5-4 with TRBJ1-4; 8 bases are shared with TRBD1. Germline CDR1 and CDR2: SGHNT and YYREEE (reference sequence). The CDR3 totals 14 residues. The trim removed 5 bases at V and 7 bases at J, leaving 7 bases unmatched.